The clone carrying this TCR beta chain came up many times. Its antigen is currently unknown. V was trimmed by 0 bases and J by 2 bases, leaving 13 bases between them. Germline loops: CDR1 LGHNA, CDR2 YSLEER. The CDR3 runs 16 residues. The time point: patch test 1, 2 weeks after DPC sensitization. As to treatment: therapeutic diphenylcyclopropenone sensitization with weekly scalp DPC. The data derive from a study of human T cells and chemical hapten exposure. Study details: Sensitizing treatment utilized 2% DPC over a 2 cm by 2 cm portion of upper inner arm skin. Patients, chiefly female, had alopecia areata, totalis or universalis.

General study findings and limits: Clustering by CDR3 similarity yielded significantly more large clusters from expanded TCRs than controls.

Unique molecular identifiers were linked by the library to individual cDNA molecules. A single record per CDR3 protein comes from TCRdb applying MiXCR to the RACE reads. The data contain about 70,000 distinct CDR3 sequences, around 9.8% of them singletons. The rearrangement uses TRBV4-3 and TRBJ1-1; no clear D gene. This receptor was identified in a woman aged 35 to 49 with alopecia areata. Some clones in this sample may be carry-over from other donors' samples. The sequences come from whole blood, collected in connection with sensitization to the hapten diphenylcyclopropenone (DPC). The CDR3 is CASSQDLGLLNTEAFF. The CDR3 DNA is TGCGCCAGCAGCCAAGACCTAGGACTGCTCAACACTGAAGCTTTCTTT.